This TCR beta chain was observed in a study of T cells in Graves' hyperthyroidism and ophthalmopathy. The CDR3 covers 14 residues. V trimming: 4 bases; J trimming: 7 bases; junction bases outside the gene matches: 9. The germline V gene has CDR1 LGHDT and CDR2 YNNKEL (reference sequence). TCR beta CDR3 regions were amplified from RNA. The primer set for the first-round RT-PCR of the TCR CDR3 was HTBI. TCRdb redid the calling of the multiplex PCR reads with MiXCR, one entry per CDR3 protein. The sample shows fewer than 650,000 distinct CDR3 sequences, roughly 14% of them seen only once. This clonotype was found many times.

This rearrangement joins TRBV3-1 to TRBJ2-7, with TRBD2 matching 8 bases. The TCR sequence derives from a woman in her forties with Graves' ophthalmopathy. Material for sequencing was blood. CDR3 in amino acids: CASSLRTSSGEQYF. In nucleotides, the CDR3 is TGTGCCAGCAGCCTTCGGACTAGCTCGGGGGAGCAGTACTTC.